The clone carrying this T cell receptor beta chain turned up a few times. The antigen remains undetermined. MiXCR, run by TCRdb on the reads, gives a single entry per CDR3 protein. The data hold some 800,000 distinct CDR3 sequences, with around a third observed a single time. J gave up 0 bases and V 3 bases, and 4 bases lay outside the gene matches. There are 15 residues in the CDR3. The sample originates from a study of T cell repertoires in cytomegalovirus infection. The clonotype originates from a human donor in good health (CMV status not recorded). Some clones in this sample may be carry-over from other donors' samples. The chain links TRBV12-3 or TRBV12-4 to TRBJ1-1, with 7 bases lining up with TRBD1. This specimen consisted of cultured CD8+ T cells from PBMCs, obtained from culture after CMV antigen stimulation. The CDR3 region is CASSLGQPVNTEAFF. DNA for the CDR3: TGTGCCAGCAGTTTGGGACAGCCAGTGAACACTGAAGCTTTCTTT.